This T cell receptor beta chain is from a study of blood T cell repertoires in COVID-19. Study information: Acute-phase and convalescent COVID-19 samples originated in the United States, Italy and Spain. From T cells, B-cell-depleted T cells, or PBMCs came the material, which was cDNA or gDNA.

Some clones are missing from TCRdb's copy, which holds only in-frame ones; the method was immunoSEQ multiplex PCR. The sample consists of around 300,000 clones, 80% to 90% of them appearing once. The receptor was isolated from a woman in her sixties or seventies with acute or convalescent COVID-19. The specimen sequenced was peripheral blood.

The CDR3 region is CASSYSYEQYF. The CDR3 coding sequence is TGCGCCAGCAGTTACTCCTACGAGCAGTACTTC. The chain is built from TRBV5-1 and TRBJ2-7; unclear D gene. This CDR3 is 11 amino acids long. Germline assignment: CDR1 SGHRS and CDR2 YFSETQ. V was trimmed by 5 bases and J by 0 bases, leaving 3 bases between them.